This entry describes one TCR beta chain. The data were taken from a study of blood T cell repertoires in COVID-19. Looking at the study overall: The samples span acute and convalescent COVID-19 from the United States, Italy and Spain. Sources were T cells, B-cell-depleted T cells, or PBMCs; the material itself was cDNA or gDNA.

This CDR3 has 15 amino acids. V trimming: 6 bases; J trimming: 6 bases; junction bases outside the gene matches: 7. Looked up from germline, CDR1 is MNHEY and CDR2 is SVGAGI. As processed by the authors: Quantification of nucleated cells was approximated via reference gene primer amplification. The method was immunoSEQ multiplex PCR; TCRdb's version includes in-frame clones alone and lacks a portion of them. For V, J and clone size, that table is used; D and trimming come from the DNA. The table records approximately 40,000 clones, 85% to 90% of them present only once. Material: peripheral blood. This sequence originates from a man in his 60s with active or convalescent COVID-19. The V and J genes are TRBV6-5 and TRBJ2-2, with 10 bases lining up with TRBD2. CDR3 in DNA: TGTGCCAGCAGGAAGGTAGCGGGAGGCCCCGGGGAGCTGTTTTTT. Translating gives CASRKVAGGPGELFF.